The clone carrying this T cell receptor (delta chain) was seen a few times. This entry is derived from a study of gamma-delta T cells after stem cell transplantation. The CDR3 spans 16 residues. From germline, CDR1 is TSWWSYY and CDR2 QGS. V shed 5 bases and J 0 bases; nucleotides not matched to a gene: 7. TCRdb reprocessed the RT-PCR reads through CATT. Counted here are about 11,000 delta-chain clones, about two fifths occurring once; the ten biggest clones make up around 2.8%. Sequencing used gamma-delta T cells. The V call is TRDV1, the J call TRDJ1; 9 bases are a match to TRDD3. The sequence came from a human donor. It is not recorded whose cells these are; they may come from a transplant donor. The CDR3 protein is CALGCYWGTYTDKLIF. Here the CDR3 DNA reads TGTGCTCTTGGGTGCTACTGGGGGACCTACACCGATAAACTCATCTTT.